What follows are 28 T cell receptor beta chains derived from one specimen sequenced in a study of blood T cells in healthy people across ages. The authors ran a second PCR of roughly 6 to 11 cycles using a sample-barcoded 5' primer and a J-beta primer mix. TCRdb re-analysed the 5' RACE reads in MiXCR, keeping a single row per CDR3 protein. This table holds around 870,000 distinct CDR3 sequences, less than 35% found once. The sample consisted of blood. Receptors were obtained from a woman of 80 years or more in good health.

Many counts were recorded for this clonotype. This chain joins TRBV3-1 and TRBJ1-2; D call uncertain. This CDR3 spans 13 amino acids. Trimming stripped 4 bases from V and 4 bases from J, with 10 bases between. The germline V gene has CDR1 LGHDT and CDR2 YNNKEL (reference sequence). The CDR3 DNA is TGTGCCAGCAGCCCCGCGGTCTCCTATGGCTACACCTTC. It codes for CASSPAVSYGYTF.

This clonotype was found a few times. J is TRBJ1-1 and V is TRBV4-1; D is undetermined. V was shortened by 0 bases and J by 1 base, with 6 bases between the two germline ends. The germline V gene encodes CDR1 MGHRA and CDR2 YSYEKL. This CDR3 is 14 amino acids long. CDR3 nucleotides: TGCGCCAGCAGCCAAGATCCGACGAACACTGAAGCTTTCTTT. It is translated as CASSQDPTNTEAFF.

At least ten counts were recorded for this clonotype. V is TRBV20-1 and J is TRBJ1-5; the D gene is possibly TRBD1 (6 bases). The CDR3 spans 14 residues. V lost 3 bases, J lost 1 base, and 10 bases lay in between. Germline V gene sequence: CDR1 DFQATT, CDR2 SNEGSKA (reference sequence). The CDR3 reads CSASQGNSNQPQHF. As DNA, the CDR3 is TGCAGTGCTAGTCAGGGGAACAGCAATCAGCCCCAGCATTTT.

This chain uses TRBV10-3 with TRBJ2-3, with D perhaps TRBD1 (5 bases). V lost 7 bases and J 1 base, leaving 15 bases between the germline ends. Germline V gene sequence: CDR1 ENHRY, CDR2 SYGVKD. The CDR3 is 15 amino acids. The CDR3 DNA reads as TGTGCCATCAAAGGTGGGGCACTTGGCACAGATACGCAGTATTTT. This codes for CAIKGGALGTDTQYF.

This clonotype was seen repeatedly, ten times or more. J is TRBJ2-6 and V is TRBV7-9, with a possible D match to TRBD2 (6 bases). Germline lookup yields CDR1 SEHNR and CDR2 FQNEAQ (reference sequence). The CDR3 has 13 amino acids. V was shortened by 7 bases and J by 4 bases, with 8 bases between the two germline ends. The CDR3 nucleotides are TGTGCCAGCACCCTAGCGGGGGCCAACGTCCTGACTTTC. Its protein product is CASTLAGANVLTF.

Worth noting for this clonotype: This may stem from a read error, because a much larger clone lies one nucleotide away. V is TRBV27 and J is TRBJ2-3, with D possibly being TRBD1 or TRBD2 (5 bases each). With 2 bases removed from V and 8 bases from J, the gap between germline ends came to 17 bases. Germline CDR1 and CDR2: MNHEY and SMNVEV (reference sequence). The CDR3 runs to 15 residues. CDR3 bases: TGTGCCAGCAGTTTAAGACGGGACGTGCGGGCTACGCAGTATTTT. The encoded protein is CASSLRRDVRATQYF.

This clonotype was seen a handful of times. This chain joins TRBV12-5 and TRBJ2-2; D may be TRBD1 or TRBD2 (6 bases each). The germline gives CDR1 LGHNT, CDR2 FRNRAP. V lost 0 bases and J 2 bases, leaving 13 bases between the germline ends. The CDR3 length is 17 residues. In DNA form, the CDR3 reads TGTGCTAGTGGTTTGGTGTCCGGGGGCCCAAACACCGGGGAGCTGTTTTTT. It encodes CASGLVSGGPNTGELFF.

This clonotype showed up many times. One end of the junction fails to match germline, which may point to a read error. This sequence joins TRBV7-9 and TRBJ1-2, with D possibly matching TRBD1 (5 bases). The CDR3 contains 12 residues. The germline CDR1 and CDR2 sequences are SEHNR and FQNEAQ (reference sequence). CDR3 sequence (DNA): TGTGCCAGCAGCTTAGACTATAGGGGCTGCACCTTC. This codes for CASSLDYRGCTF.

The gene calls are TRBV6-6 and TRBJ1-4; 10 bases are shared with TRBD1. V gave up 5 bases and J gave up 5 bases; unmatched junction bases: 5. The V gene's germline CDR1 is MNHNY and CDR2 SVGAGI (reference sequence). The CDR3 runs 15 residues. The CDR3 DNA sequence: TGTGCCAGCAGTAGAACGACAGGGGGCAATGAAAAACTGTTTTTT. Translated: CASSRTTGGNEKLFF.

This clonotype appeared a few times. The DNA of the CDR3 is TGTGCCAGCTCACGGACCGCCGCGGGCGGGGAGCTGTTTTTT. Amino acid sequence: CASSRTAAGGELFF. J is TRBJ2-2 and V is TRBV6-2 or TRBV6-3; D is possibly TRBD2 (5 bases). V dropped 8 bases and J dropped 7 bases, with 17 bases sitting between them. Germline CDR1 MNHEY, CDR2 SVGEGT. CDR3 length: 14 residues.

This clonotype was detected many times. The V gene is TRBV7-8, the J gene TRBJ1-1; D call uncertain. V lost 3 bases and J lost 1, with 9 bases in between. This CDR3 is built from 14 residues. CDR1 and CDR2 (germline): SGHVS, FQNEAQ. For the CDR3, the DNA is TGTGCCAGCAGCTTTTCCAGCGGGAACACTGAAGCTTTCTTT. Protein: CASSFSSGNTEAFF.

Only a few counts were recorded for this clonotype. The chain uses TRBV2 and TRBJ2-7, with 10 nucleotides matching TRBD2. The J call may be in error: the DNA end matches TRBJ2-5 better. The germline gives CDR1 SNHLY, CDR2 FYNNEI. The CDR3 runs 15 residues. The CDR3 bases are TGTGCCAGCAGTGAGGGAGCGGGGGGGTGGAAGACCCAGTACTTC. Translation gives CASSEGAGGWKTQYF.

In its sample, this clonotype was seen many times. Written as DNA, the CDR3 is TGTGCCAGCAGTTATAGAGGGAAGATAGAGACCCAGTACTTC. As protein: CASSYRGKIETQYF. V gene TRBV6-5 combines with J gene TRBJ2-5; D is possibly TRBD2 (5 bases). Per germline, CDR1 MNHEY and CDR2 SVGAGI. Deletions cut 3 bases from V and 4 bases from J, with 12 bases between. CDR3 size: 14 residues.

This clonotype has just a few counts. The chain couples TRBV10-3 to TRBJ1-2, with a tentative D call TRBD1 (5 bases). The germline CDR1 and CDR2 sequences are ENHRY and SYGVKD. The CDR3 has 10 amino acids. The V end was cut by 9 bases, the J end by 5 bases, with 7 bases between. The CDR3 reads CAIGEYGYTF. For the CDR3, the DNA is TGTGCCATAGGGGAATATGGCTACACCTTC.

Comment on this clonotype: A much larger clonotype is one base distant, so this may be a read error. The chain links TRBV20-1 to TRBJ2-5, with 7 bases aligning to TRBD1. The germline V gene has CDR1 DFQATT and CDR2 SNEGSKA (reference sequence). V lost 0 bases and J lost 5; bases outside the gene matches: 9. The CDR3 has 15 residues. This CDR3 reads CSARDPDRFCETQYF. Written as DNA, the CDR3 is TGCAGTGCTAGAGACCCGGACAGGTTTTGTGAGACCCAGTACTTC.

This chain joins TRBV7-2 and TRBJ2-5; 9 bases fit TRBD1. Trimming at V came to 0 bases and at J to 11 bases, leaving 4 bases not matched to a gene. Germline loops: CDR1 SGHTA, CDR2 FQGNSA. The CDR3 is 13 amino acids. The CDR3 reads CASSLANDRGQYF. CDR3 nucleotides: TGTGCCAGCAGCTTAGCAAATGACAGGGGGCAGTACTTC.

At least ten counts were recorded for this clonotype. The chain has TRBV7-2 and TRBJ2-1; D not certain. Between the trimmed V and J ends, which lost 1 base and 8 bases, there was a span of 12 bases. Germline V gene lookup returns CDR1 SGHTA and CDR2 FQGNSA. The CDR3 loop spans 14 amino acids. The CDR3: CASSLEWSSHEQFF. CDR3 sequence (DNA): TGTGCCAGCAGCTTAGAATGGAGTTCCCATGAGCAGTTCTTC.

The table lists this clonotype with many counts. CDR3 amino acids: CSGAVLYTQYF. DNA of the CDR3: TGCAGTGGAGCGGTACTGTATACGCAGTATTTT. This chain joins TRBV20-1 and TRBJ2-3; a weak D match, TRBD2 (5 bases). CDR3 length equals 11 residues. Germline lookup yields CDR1 DFQATT and CDR2 SNEGSKA (reference sequence). V lost 7 bases and J lost 7, with 12 bases in between.

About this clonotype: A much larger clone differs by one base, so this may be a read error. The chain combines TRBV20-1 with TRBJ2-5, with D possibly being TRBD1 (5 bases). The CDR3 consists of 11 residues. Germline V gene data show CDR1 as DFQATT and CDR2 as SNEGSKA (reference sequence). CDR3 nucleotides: TGCAGTGTGACAGACCAAGAGGCCCAGTACTTC. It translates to CSVTDQEAQYF.

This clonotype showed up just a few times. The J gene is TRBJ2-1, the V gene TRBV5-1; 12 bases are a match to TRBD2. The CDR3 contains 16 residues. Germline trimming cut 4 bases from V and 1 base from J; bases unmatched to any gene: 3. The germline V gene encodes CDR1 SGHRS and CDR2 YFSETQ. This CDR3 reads CASSDTSGGSYNEQFF. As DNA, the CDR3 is TGCGCCAGCAGCGATACTAGCGGGGGGTCCTACAATGAGCAGTTCTTC. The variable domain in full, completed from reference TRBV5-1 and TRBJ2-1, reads KAGVTQTPRYLIKTRGQQVTLSCSPISGHRSVSWYQQTPGQGLQFLFEYFSETQRNKGNFPGRFSGRQFSNSRSEMNVSTLELGDSALYLCASSDTSGGSYNEQFFGPGTRLTVL.

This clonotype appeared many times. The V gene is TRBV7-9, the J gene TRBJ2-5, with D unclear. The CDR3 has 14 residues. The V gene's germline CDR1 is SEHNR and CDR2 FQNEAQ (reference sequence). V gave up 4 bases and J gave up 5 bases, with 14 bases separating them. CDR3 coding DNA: TGTGCCAGCAGCTCCCCGACAACCCCGGAGACCCAGTACTTC. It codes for CASSSPTTPETQYF. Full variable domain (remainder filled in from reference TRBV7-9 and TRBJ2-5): DTGVSQNPRHKITKRGQNVTFRCDPISEHNRLYWYRQTLGQGPEFLTYFQNEAQLEKSRLLSDRFSAERPKGSFSTLEIQRTEQGDSAMYLCASSSPTTPETQYFGPGTRLLVL.

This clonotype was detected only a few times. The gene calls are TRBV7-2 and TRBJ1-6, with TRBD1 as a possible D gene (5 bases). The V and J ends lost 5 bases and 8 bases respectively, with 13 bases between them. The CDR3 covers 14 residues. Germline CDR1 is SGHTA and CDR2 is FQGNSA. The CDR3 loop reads CASSREPGYSPLHF. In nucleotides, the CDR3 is TGTGCCAGCAGCCGGGAGCCAGGGTATTCACCCCTCCACTTT.

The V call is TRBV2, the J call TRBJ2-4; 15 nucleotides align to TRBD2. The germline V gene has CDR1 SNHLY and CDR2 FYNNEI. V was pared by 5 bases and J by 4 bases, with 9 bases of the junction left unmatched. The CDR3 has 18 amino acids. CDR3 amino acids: CASSTRTSGGAPKNIQYF. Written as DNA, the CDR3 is TGTGCCAGCAGTACCCGGACTAGCGGGGGGGCTCCGAAAAACATTCAGTACTTC.

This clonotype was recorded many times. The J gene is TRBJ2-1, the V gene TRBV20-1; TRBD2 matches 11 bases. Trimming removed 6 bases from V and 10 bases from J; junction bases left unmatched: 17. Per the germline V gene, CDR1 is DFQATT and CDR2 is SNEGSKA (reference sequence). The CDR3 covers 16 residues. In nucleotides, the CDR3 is TGCAGTGCCGAGAACATAGCGGGGGGGCCGGCAACGGAGCAGTTCTTC. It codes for CSAENIAGGPATEQFF.

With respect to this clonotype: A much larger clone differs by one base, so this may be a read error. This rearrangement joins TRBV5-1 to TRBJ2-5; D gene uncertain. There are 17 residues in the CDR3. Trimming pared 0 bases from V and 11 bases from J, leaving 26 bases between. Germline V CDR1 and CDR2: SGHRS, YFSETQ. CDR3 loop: CASSLALGILVSDEQYF. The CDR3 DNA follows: TGCGCCAGCAGCTTGGCCCTTGGGATATTAGTCTCCGATGAGCAGTACTTC.

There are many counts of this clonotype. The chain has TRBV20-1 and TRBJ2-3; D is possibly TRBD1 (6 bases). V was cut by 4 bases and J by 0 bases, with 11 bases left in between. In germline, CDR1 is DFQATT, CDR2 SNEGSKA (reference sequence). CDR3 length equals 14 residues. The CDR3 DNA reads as TGCAGTGCTACTTGGGGGCGGAGCACAGATACGCAGTATTTT. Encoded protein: CSATWGRSTDTQYF.

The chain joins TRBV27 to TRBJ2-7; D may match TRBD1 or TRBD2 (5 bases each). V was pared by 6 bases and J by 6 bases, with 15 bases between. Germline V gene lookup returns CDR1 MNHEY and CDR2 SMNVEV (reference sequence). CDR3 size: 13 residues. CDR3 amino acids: CASSSEGLGEQYF. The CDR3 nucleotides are TGTGCCAGCAGCAGCGAGGGGCTCGGCGAGCAGTACTTC.

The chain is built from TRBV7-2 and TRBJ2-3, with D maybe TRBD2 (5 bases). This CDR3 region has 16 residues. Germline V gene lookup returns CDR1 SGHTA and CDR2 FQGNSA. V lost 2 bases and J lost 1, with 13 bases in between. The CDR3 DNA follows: TGTGCCAGCAGCTTATTACCGGGATCGGGCACAGATACGCAGTATTTT. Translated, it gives CASSLLPGSGTDTQYF. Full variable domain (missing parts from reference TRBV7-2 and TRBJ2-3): GAGVSQSPSNKVTEKGKDVELRCDPISGHTALYWYRQSLGQGLEFLIYFQGNSAPDKSGLPSDRFSAERTGGSVSTLTIQRTQQEDSAVYLCASSLLPGSGTDTQYFGPGTRLTVL.